This record looks at one TCR beta chain sequence and its context. The data were taken from a study of T cell responses to AZD1222 COVID-19 vaccine. Some clones are missing from TCRdb's copy, which holds only in-frame ones; the method was immunoSEQ multiplex PCR. The sample has more than 95,000 clones; approximately 90% are singletons. With V trimmed by 7 bases and J by 0 bases, 9 bases remained unmatched. This CDR3 has 17 residues. Germline V CDR1 and CDR2: LNHDA, SQIVND (reference sequence). Sequenced material: peripheral blood, taken on day 0 of AZD1222 vaccination. The source is an adult in good health. This chain connects TRBV19 to TRBJ2-6, with TRBD1 identical over 7 bases. The CDR3 nucleotides read TGTGCCAGTAAGTCGGGACAGATTAACTCTGGGGCCAACGTCCTGACTTTC. Translated: CASKSGQINSGANVLTF.